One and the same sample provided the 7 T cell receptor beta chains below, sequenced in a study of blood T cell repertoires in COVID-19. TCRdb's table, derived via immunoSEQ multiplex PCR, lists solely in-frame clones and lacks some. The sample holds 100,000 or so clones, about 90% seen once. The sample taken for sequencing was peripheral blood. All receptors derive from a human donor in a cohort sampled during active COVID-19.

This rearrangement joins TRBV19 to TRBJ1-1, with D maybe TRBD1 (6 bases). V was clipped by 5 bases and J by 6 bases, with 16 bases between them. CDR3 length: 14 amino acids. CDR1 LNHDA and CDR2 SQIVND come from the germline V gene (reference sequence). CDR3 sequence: CASSSGTGSAEAFF. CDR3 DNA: TGTGCCAGTAGTTCAGGAACAGGGAGCGCTGAAGCTTTCTTT.

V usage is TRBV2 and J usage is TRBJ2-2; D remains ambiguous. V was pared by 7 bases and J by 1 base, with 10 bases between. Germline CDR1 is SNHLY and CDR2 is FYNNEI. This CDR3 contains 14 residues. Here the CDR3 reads CASILERNTGELFF. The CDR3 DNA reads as TGTGCCAGCATCTTAGAGCGGAACACCGGGGAGCTGTTTTTT.

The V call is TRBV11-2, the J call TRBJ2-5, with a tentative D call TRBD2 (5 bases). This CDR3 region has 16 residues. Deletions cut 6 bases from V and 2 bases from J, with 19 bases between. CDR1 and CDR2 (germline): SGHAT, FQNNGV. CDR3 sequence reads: CASSLVRGWTQETQYF. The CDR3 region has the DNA TGTGCCAGCAGTTTGGTGCGCGGGTGGACGCAAGAGACCCAGTACTTC.

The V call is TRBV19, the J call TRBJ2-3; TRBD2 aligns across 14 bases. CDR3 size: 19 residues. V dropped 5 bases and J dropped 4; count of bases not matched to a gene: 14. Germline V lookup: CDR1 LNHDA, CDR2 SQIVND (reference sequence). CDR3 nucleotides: TGTGCCAGTAGTCGCCAGTCCGTGACTAGCGGGGGGGGGCCAGATACGCAGTATTTT. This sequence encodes CASSRQSVTSGGGPDTQYF.

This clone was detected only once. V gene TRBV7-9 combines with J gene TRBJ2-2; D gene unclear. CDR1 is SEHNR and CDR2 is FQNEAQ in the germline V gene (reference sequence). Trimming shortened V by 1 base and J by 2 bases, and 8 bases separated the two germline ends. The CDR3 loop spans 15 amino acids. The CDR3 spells CASSLGQINTGELFF. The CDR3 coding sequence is TGTGCCAGCAGCTTAGGGCAGATCAACACCGGGGAGCTGTTTTTT. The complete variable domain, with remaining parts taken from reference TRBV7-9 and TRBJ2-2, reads DTGVSQNPRHKITKRGQNVTFRCDPISEHNRLYWYRQTLGQGPEFLTYFQNEAQLEKSRLLSDRFSAERPKGSFSTLEIQRTEQGDSAMYLCASSLGQINTGELFFGEGSRLTVL.

In DNA, the CDR3 is TGTGCCAGCAGCTTTAGTCAGGGCTACCAAGAGACCCAGTACTTC. Translating gives CASSFSQGYQETQYF. The chain uses TRBV5-4 and TRBJ2-5; D might be TRBD1 (5 bases). Germline CDR1 and CDR2: SGHNT and YYREEE (reference sequence). The CDR3 sequence is 15 residues long. V shed 2 bases and J shed 0 bases, with 11 bases lying between them. The variable domain in full, with the rest retrieved from reference TRBV5-4 and TRBJ2-5, is ETGVTQSPTHLIKTRGQQVTLRCSSQSGHNTVSWYQQALGQGPQFIFQYYREEENGRGNFPPRFSGLQFPNYSSELNVNALELDDSALYLCASSFSQGYQETQYFGPGTRLLVL.

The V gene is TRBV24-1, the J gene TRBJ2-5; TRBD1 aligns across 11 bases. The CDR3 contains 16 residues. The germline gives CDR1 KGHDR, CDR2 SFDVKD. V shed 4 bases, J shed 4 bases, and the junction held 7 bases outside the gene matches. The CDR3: CATSETGTGGGETQYF. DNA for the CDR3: TGTGCCACCAGTGAAACCGGGACAGGGGGAGGAGAGACCCAGTACTTC.